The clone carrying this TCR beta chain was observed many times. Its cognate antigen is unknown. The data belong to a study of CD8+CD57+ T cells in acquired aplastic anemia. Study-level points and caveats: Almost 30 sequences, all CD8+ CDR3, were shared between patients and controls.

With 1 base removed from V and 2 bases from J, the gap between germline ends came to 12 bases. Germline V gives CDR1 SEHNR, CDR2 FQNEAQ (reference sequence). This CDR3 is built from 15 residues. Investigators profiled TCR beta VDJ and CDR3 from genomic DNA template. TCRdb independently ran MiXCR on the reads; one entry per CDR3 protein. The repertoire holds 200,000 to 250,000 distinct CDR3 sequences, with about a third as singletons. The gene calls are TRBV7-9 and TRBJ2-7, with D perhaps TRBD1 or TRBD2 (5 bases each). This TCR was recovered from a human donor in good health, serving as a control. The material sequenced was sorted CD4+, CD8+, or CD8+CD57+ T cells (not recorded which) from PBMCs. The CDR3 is CASSLVWDVTYEQYF. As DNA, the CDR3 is TGTGCCAGCAGCTTAGTGTGGGACGTAACCTACGAGCAGTACTTC.